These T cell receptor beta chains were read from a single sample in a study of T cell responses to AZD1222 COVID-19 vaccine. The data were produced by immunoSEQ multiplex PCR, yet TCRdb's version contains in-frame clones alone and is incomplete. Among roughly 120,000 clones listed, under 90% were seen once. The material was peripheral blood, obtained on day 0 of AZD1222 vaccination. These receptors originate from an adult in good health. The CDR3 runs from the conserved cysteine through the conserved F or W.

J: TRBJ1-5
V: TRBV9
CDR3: CASSMTAGSVGQPQHF

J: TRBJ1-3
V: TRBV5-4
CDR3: CASSSRDREANTIYF

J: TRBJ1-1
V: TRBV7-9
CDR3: CASSPDGYTEAFF

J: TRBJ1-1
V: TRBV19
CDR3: CASSGQGYLNTEAFF

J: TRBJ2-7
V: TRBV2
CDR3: CASSEFFSGRIGRQYF

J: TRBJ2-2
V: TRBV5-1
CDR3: CASSLGPPSGQTGELFF

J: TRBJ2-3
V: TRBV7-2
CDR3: CASSSYTDTQYF

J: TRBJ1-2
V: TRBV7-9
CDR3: CASSLAGTNYGYTF

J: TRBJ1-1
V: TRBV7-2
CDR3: CASSSQGATNTEAFF

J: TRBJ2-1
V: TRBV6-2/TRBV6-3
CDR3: CASTPGLAGAWGEQFF

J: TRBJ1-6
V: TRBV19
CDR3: CASSIGGFRDSPLHF

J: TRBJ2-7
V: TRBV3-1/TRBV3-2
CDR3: CASSLRTGVTYF

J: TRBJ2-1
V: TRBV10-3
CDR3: CAISESSAAGENEQFF

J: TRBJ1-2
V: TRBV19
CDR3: CASEGYTF

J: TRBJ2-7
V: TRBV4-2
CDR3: CASSQDFGLAGVSSYEQYF

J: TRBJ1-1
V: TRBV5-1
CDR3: CASSLQGSLNTEAFF

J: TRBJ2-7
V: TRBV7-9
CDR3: CASSRAGGPPEQYF

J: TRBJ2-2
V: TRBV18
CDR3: CASSPPKARTGELFF

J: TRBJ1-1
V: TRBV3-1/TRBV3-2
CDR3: CASSQVGLSSPEAFF

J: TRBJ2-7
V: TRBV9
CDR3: CASSVDGRTSYEQYF

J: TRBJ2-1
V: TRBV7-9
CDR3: CASSLSSGANEQFF

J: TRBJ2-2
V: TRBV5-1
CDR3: CASSLAASGLGELFF

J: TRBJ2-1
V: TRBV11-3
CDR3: CASSLDAGTSGRFYNEQFF

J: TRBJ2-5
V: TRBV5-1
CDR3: CASSSRTSGGQETQYF

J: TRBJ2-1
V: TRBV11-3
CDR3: CASSLESGAIGEQFF

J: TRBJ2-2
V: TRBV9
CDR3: CASSVLGTANTGELFF

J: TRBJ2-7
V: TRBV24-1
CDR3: CATSDPNGSYEQYF

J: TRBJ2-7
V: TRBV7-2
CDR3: CASSLFPSGGNNEQYF

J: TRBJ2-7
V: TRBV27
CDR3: CASRSTGFDYEQYF

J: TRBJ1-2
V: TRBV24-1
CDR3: CATSDPFGGPNFYGYTF

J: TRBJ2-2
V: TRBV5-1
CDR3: CASSLAGGIPNTGELFF

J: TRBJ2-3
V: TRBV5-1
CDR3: CASSLPGQGGDTQYF

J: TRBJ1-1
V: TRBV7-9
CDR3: CASSLGSVNTEAFF

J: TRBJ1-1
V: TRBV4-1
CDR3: CASSQDSALNTEAFF

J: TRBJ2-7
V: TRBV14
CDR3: CASSQDTAGSYEQYF

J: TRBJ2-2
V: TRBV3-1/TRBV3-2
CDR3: CASSQETSGPKELFF

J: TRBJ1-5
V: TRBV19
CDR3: CASSLQWDRNQPQHF

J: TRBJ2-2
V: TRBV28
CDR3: CASSRGGLNTGELFF

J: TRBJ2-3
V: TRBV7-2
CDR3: CASSLEAGGPDTQYF